The 5 T cell receptor beta chains given below trace back to one sample, sequenced in a study of T cells in Graves' hyperthyroidism and ophthalmopathy. Amplified TCR beta CDR3 regions came from RNA transcripts. First-round RT-PCR with HTBI primers amplified the TCR CDR3 region. Each CDR3 protein is one row after TCRdb ran MiXCR on the multiplex PCR reads. Of around 610,000 distinct CDR3 sequences in the sample, about 15% were seen once. The sample was blood. These receptors all come from a woman aged 40 to 49 with Graves' ophthalmopathy.

The sample holds many counts of this clonotype. The rearrangement joins TRBV6-1 to TRBJ1-5; a weak D match, TRBD1 (5 bases). CDR1 and CDR2 from the germline V gene are MNHNS and SASEGT. Trimming took off 9 bases at V and 2 bases at J, with 11 bases between the two ends. This CDR3 contains 13 residues. CDR3 region: CASGTGGNQPQHF. The CDR3 region has the DNA TGTGCCAGTGGGACCGGTGGCAATCAGCCCCAGCATTTT.

This clonotype appeared many times. The chain has TRBV7-9 and TRBJ1-1, with 9 bases lining up with TRBD1. The J segment lost 8 bases and the V segment lost 3 bases, leaving 7 bases of the junction unmatched. Germline assignment: CDR1 SEHNR and CDR2 FQNEAQ (reference sequence). This CDR3 comprises 14 residues. In DNA, the CDR3 is TGTGCCAGCAGCTTTCCGGGACAGGGAACCGAAGCTTTCTTT. It specifies CASSFPGQGTEAFF. Using reference TRBV7-9 and TRBJ1-1 for the parts outside the CDR3, the full variable domain is DTGVSQNPRHKITKRGQNVTFRCDPISEHNRLYWYRQTLGQGPEFLTYFQNEAQLEKSRLLSDRFSAERPKGSFSTLEIQRTEQGDSAMYLCASSFPGQGTEAFFGQGTRLTVV.

This clonotype was observed at least ten times. The chain uses TRBV6-4 and TRBJ1-1; 9 bases agree with TRBD1. J gave up 5 bases and V 5 bases, and 3 bases lay outside the gene matches. Germline values: CDR1 MRHNA, CDR2 SNTAGT. CDR3 length equals 13 residues. For the CDR3, the DNA is TGTGCCAGCAGTAGGGACAGGGAGACTGAAGCTTTCTTT. Translating it yields CASSRDRETEAFF.

This clonotype was seen at least ten times. V gene TRBV20-1 combines with J gene TRBJ2-7; D unresolved. The V gene's germline CDR1 is DFQATT and CDR2 SNEGSKA (reference sequence). This CDR3 has 12 residues. Trimming shortened V by 0 bases and J by 5 bases, and 8 bases separated the two germline ends. The CDR3 spells CSARDYRNEQYF. The CDR3 coding sequence is TGCAGTGCTAGAGATTACCGAAACGAGCAGTACTTC.

This clonotype was seen repeatedly, ten times or more. CDR3 sequence reads: CASSYSGYNSNQPQHF. CDR3 sequence (DNA): TGTGCCAGCAGTTACTCGGGCTATAATAGCAATCAGCCCCAGCATTTT. This rearrangement joins TRBV6-5 to TRBJ1-5, with D unresolved. CDR3 length: 16 residues. V was cut by 0 bases and J by 0 bases, with 9 bases left in between. In germline, CDR1 is MNHEY, CDR2 SVGAGI.